This T cell receptor (beta chain) was sequenced for a study of identical twins. TCRdb re-called the 5' RACE reads with MiXCR, one entry per CDR3 protein. This sample has some 560,000 distinct CDR3 sequences, with more than 9% found just once. After removal of 2 bases from V and 6 bases from J, the junction contained 11 bases not matched to a gene. In germline, CDR1 is MNHEY, CDR2 SVGAGI. This CDR3 region has 16 residues. This clonotype was seen a few times. In addition, the sample was reused for a study of yellow fever vaccine responses in identical twins.

The source material was PBMCs. The chain links TRBV6-5 to TRBJ2-3; 7 bases align to TRBD1. This TCR came from a woman younger than 35 in good health. The DNA for the CDR3 is TGTGCCAGCAGTTACGGCTCCGGGACAGCCGGGGATACGCAGTATTTT. Translating gives CASSYGSGTAGDTQYF.